The 2 T cell receptor beta chains given below trace back to one sample, sequenced in a study of CD8+ T cells in alopecia areata. cDNA reverse transcribed from extracted RNA served as the sequencing template. The protocol was immunoSEQ multiplex PCR, while the TCRdb copy is restricted to in-frame clones and leaves out a portion. The sample yields about 200,000 clones, more than 55% seen once. Material for sequencing was CD8+ T cells sorted from blood. The origin of the receptors is a human donor in good health.

This clone was seen only a few times. The chain combines TRBV7-9 with TRBJ2-4, with D unclear. The CDR3 covers 11 residues. Germline V CDR1 and CDR2: SEHNR, FQNEAQ (reference sequence). The V gene lost 7 bases and the J gene lost 8 bases, with 9 bases spanning the gap. The CDR3 DNA follows: TGTGCCAGCAAGTCGGTCGACATTCAGTACTTC. Protein sequence: CASKSVDIQYF.

In this sample, this clone turned up a few times. The genes are TRBV4-1 and TRBJ1-6, with TRBD1 matching over 8 bases. The CDR3 contains 15 residues. Unmatched junction bases numbered 9, after V lost 3 bases and J lost 11 bases. Germline assignment: CDR1 MGHRA and CDR2 YSYEKL. In DNA form, the CDR3 reads TGCGCCAGCAGCCATCGAGGGGACAGGCGGGCACCCCTCCACTTT. Protein: CASSHRGDRRAPLHF.